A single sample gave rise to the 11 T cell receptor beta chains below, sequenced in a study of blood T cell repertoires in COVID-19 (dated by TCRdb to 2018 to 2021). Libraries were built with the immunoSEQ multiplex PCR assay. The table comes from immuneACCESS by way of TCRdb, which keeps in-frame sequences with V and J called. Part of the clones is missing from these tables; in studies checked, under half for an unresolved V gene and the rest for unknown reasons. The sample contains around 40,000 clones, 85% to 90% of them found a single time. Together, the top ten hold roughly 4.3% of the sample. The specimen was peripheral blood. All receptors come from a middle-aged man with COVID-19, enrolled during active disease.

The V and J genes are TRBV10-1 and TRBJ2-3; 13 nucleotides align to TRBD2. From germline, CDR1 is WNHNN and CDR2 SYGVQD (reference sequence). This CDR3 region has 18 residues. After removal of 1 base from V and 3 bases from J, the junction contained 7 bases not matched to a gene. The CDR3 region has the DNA TGCGCCAGCAGTGAGTTACTAGCGGGAGGGCCAAGGACAGATACGCAGTATTTT. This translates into CASSELLAGGPRTDTQYF.

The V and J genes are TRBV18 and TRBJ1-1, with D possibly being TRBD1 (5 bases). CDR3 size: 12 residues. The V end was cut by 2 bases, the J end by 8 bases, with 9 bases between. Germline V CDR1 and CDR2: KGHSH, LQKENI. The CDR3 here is CASSPREGEAFF. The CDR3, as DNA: TGTGCCAGCTCACCAAGGGAGGGGGAAGCTTTCTTT.

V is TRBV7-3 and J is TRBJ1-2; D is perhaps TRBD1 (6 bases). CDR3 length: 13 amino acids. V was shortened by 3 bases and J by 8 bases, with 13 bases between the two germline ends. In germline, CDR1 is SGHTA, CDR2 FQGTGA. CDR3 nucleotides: TGTGCCAGCAGCTTGGGGGCAGCAGGAGGCTACACCTTC. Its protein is CASSLGAAGGYTF. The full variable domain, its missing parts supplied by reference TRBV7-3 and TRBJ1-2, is GAGVSQTPSNKVTEKGKYVELRCDPISGHTALYWYRQSLGQGPEFLIYFQGTGAADDSGLPNDRFFAVRPEGSVSTLKIQRTERGDSAVYLCASSLGAAGGYTFGSGTRLTVV.

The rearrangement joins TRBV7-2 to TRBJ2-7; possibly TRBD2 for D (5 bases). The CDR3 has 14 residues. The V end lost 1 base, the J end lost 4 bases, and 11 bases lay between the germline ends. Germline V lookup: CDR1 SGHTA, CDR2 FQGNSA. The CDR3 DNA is TGTGCCAGCAGCTTAGAATCGAGGGCTTACGAGCAGTACTTC. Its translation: CASSLESRAYEQYF.

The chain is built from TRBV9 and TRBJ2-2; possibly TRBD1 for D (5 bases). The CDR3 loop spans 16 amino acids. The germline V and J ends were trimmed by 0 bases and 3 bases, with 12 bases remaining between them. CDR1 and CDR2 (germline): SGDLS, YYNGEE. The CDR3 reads CASSVVQGDYTGELFF. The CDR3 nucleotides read TGTGCCAGCAGCGTAGTGCAAGGGGATTACACCGGGGAGCTGTTTTTT.

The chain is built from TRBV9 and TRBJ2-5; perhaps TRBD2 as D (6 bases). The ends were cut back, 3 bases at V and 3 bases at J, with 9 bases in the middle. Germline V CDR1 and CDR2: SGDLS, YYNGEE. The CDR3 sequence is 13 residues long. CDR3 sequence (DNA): TGTGCCAGCAGCGGGGGACTTAAAGAGACCCAGTACTTC. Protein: CASSGGLKETQYF.

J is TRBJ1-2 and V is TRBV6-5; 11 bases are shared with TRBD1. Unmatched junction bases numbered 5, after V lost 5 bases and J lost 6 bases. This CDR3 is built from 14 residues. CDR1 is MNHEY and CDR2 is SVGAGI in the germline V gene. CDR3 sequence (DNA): TGTGCCAGCAGTACCAGGACAGGGGGCCATGGCTACACCTTC. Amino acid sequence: CASSTRTGGHGYTF.

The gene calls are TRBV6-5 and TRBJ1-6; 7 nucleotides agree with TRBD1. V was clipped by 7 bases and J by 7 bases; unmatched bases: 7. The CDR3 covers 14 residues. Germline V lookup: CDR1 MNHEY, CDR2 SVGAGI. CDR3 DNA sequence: TGTGCCAGCACCCCGGGACAGCTCAATTCACCCCTCCACTTT. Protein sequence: CASTPGQLNSPLHF.

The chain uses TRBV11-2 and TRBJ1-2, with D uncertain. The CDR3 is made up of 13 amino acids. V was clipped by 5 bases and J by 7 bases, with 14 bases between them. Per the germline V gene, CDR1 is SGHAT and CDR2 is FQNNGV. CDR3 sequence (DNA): TGTGCCAGCAGCCAAGTTCGGGGAGGTGGCTACACCTTC. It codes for CASSQVRGGGYTF.

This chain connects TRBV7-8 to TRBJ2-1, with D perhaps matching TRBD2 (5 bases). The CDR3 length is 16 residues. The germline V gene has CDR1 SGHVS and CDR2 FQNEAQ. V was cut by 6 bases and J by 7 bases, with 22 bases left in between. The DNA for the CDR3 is TGTGCCAGCAGTCGCGAGGCCCTAGCAATTGGTAATGAGCAGTTCTTC. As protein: CASSREALAIGNEQFF.

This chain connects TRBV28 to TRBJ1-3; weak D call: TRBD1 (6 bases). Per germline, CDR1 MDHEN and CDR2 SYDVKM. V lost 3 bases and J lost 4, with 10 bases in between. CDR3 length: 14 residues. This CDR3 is CASSLTGYGNTIYF. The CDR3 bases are TGTGCCAGCAGTTTGACAGGTTACGGAAACACCATATATTTT.